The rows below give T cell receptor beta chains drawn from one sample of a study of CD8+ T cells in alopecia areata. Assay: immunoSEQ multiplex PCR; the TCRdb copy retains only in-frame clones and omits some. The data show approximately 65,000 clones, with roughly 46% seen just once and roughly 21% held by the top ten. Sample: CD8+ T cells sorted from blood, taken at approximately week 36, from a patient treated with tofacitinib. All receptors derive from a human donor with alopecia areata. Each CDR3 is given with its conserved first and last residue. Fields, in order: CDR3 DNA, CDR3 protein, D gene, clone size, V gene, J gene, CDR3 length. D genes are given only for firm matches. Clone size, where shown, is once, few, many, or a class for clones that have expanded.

DNA: TGCGCCAGCAGCCCTACAGGGAACACTGAAGCTTTCTTT
CDR3: CASSPTGNTEAFF
D: NA
size: NA
V: TRBV4-1
J: TRBJ1-1
length: 13

DNA: TGTGCCAGCAGCCTTCCGGGGGCTGCTGGAAACACCATATATTTT
CDR3: CASSLPGAAGNTIYF
D: NA
size: few
V: TRBV7-9
J: TRBJ1-3
length: 15

DNA: TGTGCCAGCAGCTTTACAGCGAACACTGAAGCTTTCTTT
CDR3: CASSFTANTEAFF
D: NA
size: NA
V: TRBV7-9
J: TRBJ1-1
length: 13

DNA: TGTGCCAGCAGCGTCAGGGCGGTCACTGAAGCTTTCTTT
CDR3: CASSVRAVTEAFF
D: NA
size: few
V: TRBV27
J: TRBJ1-1
length: 13

DNA: TGTGCCAGCAGCCAATGGGCGGGGAGGACCTACAATGAGCAGTTCTTC
CDR3: CASSQWAGRTYNEQFF
D: NA
size: once
V: TRBV14
J: TRBJ2-1
length: 16

DNA: TGCGCCAGCAGCCAACAGACGGAATATGAGCAGTTCTTC
CDR3: CASSQQTEYEQFF
D: NA
size: NA
V: TRBV4-1
J: TRBJ2-1
length: 13

DNA: TGCGCCAGCAGTCAACAGGACTCTACCGGGGAGCTGTTTTTT
CDR3: CASSQQDSTGELFF
D: NA
size: few
V: TRBV23-1
J: TRBJ2-2
length: 14

DNA: TGCAGCGTTGAAGGAGCCGGGCCCAGCACAGATACGCAGTATTTT
CDR3: CSVEGAGPSTDTQYF
D: NA
size: few
V: TRBV29-1
J: TRBJ2-3
length: 15

DNA: TGTGCCAGTAGTATACGGACAGATCAGCCCCAGCATTTT
CDR3: CASSIRTDQPQHF
D: NA
size: NA
V: TRBV19
J: TRBJ1-5
length: 13

DNA: TGTGCCTGGAGCCAAAAATCCTCTTCCACAGATACGCAGTATTTT
CDR3: CAWSQKSSSTDTQYF
D: NA
size: few
V: TRBV30
J: TRBJ2-3
length: 15

DNA: TGCGCCAGCAGCTTGGGCTACGGAACTGAAGCTTTCTTT
CDR3: CASSLGYGTEAFF
D: NA
size: few
V: TRBV5-1
J: TRBJ1-1
length: 13

DNA: TGCGCCAGCAGCCCTGGATTGGCAGCTTCAAACACTGAAGCTTTCTTT
CDR3: CASSPGLAASNTEAFF
D: NA
size: few
V: TRBV5-1
J: TRBJ1-1
length: 16

DNA: TGTGCCAGCAGTTTGAGGGGGACTAGCGGACACAATGAGCAGTTCTTC
CDR3: CASSLRGTSGHNEQFF
D: TRBD2
size: NA
V: TRBV27
J: TRBJ2-1
length: 16

DNA: TGCGCCAGCAGCCAAGAAATTTCCAACTATGGCTACACCTTC
CDR3: CASSQEISNYGYTF
D: NA
size: few
V: TRBV4-1
J: TRBJ1-2
length: 14